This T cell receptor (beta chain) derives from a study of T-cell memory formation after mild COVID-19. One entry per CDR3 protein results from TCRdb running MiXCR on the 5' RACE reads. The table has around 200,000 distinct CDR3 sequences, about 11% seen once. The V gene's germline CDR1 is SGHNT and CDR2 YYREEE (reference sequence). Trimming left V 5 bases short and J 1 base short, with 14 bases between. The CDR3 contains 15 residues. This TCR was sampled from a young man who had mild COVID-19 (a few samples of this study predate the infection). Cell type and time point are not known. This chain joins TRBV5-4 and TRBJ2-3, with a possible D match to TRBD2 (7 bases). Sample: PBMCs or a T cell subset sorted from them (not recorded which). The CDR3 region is CASSFGGRGTDTQYF. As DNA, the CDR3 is TGTGCCAGCAGTTTCGGGGGGCGAGGCACAGATACGCAGTATTTT.